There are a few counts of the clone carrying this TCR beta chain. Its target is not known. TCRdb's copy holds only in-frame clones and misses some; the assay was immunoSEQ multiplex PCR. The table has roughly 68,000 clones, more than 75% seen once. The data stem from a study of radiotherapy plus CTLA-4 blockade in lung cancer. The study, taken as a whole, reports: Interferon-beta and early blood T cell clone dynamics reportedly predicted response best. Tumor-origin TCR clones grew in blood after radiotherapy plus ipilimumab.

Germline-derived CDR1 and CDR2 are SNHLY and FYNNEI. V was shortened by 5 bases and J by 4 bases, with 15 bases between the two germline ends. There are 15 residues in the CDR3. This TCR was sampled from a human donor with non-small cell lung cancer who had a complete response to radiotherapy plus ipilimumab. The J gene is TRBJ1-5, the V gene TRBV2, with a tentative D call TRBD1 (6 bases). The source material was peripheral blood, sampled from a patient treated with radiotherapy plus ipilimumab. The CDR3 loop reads CASSQGYGSNQPQHF. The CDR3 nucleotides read TGTGCCAGCAGTCAGGGGTACGGCTCAAATCAGCCCCAGCATTTT.